This TCR beta chain was obtained from a study of CD8+CD57+ T cells in acquired aplastic anemia. The wider study: Mean DNA quantity obtained from sorted CD4+ and CD8+ cells was around 3.2 ug. Study-level points and caveats: There were around 28 CD8+ CDR3 sequences that occurred in both patients and controls.

Concerning this clonotype itself: Its antigen is not known.

Those patients picked for sequencing had displayed CD8+CD57+ cell expansion on flow cytometry. The patients all had a severe acquired aplastic anemia diagnosis. Germline V CDR1 and CDR2: LGHNA, YSLEER. The CDR3 loop spans 13 amino acids. The V end lost 0 bases, the J end lost 5 bases, and 8 bases lay between the germline ends. Researchers used genomic DNA as the template to profile TCR beta VDJ and CDR3. TCRdb re-derived calls from the reads in MiXCR, one entry per CDR3 protein. Seen here are some 140,000 distinct CDR3 sequences, 52% observed once, and the top ten hold about 12%. The receptor was isolated from a human donor with aplastic anemia. The source material was sorted CD4+, CD8+, or CD8+CD57+ T cells (not recorded which) from PBMCs. This sequence joins TRBV4-3 and TRBJ2-7, with D unclear. The CDR3 sequence is CASSQEGWDEQYF. In nucleotides, the CDR3 is TGCGCCAGCAGCCAAGAAGGATGGGACGAGCAGTACTTC.